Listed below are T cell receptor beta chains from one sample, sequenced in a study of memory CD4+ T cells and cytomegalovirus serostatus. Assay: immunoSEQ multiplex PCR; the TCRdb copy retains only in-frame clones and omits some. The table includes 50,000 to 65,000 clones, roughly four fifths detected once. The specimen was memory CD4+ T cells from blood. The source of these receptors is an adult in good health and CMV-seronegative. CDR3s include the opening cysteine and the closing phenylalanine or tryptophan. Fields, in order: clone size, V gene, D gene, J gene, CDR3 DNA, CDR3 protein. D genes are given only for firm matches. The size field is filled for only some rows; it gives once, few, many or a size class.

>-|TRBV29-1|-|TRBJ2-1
TGCAGCGTTGAGCCCGGCGGGGAGCAGTTCTTC
CSVEPGGEQFF
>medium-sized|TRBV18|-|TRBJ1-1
TGTGCCAGCTCGCAAGGGAGGGAGACTGAAGCTTTCTTT
CASSQGRETEAFF
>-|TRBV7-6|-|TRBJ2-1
TGTGCCAGCAGCCCGGTCAGCGGTAGCTCCTACAATGAGCAGTTCTTC
CASSPVSGSSYNEQFF
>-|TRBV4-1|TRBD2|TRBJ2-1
TGCGCCAGCAGCCAAGATCAAGCGGGAATATACAATGAGCAGTTCTTC
CASSQDQAGIYNEQFF
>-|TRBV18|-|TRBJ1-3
TGTGCCAGCTCACCATTTGACAGCAGCTCTGGAAACACCATATATTTT
CASSPFDSSSGNTIYF
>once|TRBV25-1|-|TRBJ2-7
TGTGCCAGCAGTGAATTCAGCTACGAGCAGTACTTC
CASSEFSYEQYF
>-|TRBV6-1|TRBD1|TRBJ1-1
TGTGCCAGCAGTGGAGGGGGCAGAGGGACTGAAGCTTTCTTT
CASSGGGRGTEAFF
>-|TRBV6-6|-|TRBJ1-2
TGTGCCAGCAGTTACTCGTGGAGAGGGGAGGACTATGGCTACACCTTC
CASSYSWRGEDYGYTF
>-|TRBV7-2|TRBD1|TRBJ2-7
TGTGCCAGCAGCTTGGGACAGGCTCACTACGAGCAGTACTTC
CASSLGQAHYEQYF
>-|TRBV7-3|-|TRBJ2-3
TGTGCCAGCACCTCGGGCGGAGAGAACACAGATACGCAGTATTTT
CASTSGGENTDTQYF
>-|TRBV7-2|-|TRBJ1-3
TGTGCCAGCAGCTTTAACCAGCGGGGGGCTGGAAACACCATATATTTT
CASSFNQRGAGNTIYF
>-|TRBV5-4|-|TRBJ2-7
TGTGCCAGCAGCTTAGGCCCAGGGGGAGGGCTCACCCACTACGAGCAGTACTTC
CASSLGPGGGLTHYEQYF
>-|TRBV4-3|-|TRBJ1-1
TGCGCCAGCAGCCAAGATAAGCGGGCAGCCACTGAAGCTTTCTTT
CASSQDKRAATEAFF
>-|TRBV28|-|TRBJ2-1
TGTGCCAGCAGAGCTTACGGGGCCTACAATGAGCAGTTCTTC
CASRAYGAYNEQFF
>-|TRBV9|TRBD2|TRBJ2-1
TGTGCCAGCAGCGCCGGGGGAACTAGCGGGAGAGGGTCCTACAATGAGCAGTTCTTC
CASSAGGTSGRGSYNEQFF
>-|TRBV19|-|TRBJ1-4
TGTGCCAGCATGTCCCGGGCTGGGAGGGCCACCTTGAATGAAAAACTGTTTTTT
CASMSRAGRATLNEKLFF
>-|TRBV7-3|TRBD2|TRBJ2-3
TGTGCCAGCAGCTCTAGCGGGAATACGCAGTATTTT
CASSSSGNTQYF
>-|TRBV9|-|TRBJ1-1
TGTGCCAGCACCCTAGGGGGAACGGGGACTGAAGCTTTCTTT
CASTLGGTGTEAFF
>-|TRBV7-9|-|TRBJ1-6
TGTGCCAGCAGCTTACGACAGTATAATTCACCCCTCCACTTT
CASSLRQYNSPLHF
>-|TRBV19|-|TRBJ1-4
TGTGCCAGTAGTAACGAGGGTAATGAAAAACTGTTTTTT
CASSNEGNEKLFF
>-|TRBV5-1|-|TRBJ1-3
TGCGCCAGCAGTCCATCAGGGGCCGAAGGAAACACCATATATTTT
CASSPSGAEGNTIYF
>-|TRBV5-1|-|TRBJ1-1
TGCGCCAGCAGCTTGGGAGGGATACCTGAAGCTTTCTTT
CASSLGGIPEAFF